These T cell receptor beta chains were read from a single sample in a study of blood T cell repertoires in COVID-19. TCRdb's table, derived via immunoSEQ multiplex PCR, lists solely in-frame clones and lacks some. Among 110,000 to 150,000 clones listed, roughly 90% were seen once. Sequenced sample: PBMCs or T cells enriched from blood (not recorded which). These receptors originate from a man aged 50-60 years who had recovered from COVID-19. Both conserved end residues are part of each CDR3. The order of the fields is clone size, D gene, J gene, V gene, CDR3 DNA, CDR3 protein. A D gene is named only where the DNA matches it firmly. Size is stated for part of the rows, as once, few or many counts, or as a class when the clone is expanded.

size: once; D: .; J: TRBJ2-3; V: TRBV27; DNA: TGTGCCAGCAGTTTAGCCCCGCGGATTCTCGCAGATACGCAGTATTTT; CDR3: CASSLAPRILADTQYF
size: .; D: TRBD1; J: TRBJ1-1; V: TRBV28; DNA: TGTGCCAGCAGTTTCCGGGACAGGGCTAACACTGAAGCTTTCTTT; CDR3: CASSFRDRANTEAFF
size: .; D: .; J: TRBJ2-2; V: TRBV2; DNA: TGTGCCAGCCCCCGGGGTTTAAAGGGGAACACCGGGGAGCTGTTTTTT; CDR3: CASPRGLKGNTGELFF
size: .; D: TRBD1; J: TRBJ1-1; V: TRBV28; DNA: TGTGCCAGCAGTCCAGGGGGCGGCACTGAAGCTTTCTTT; CDR3: CASSPGGGTEAFF
size: .; D: TRBD2; J: TRBJ2-5; V: TRBV5-5; DNA: TGTGCCAGCAGCTCCGGGACTAGCGGGGGTGTGCAAGAGACCCAGTACTTC; CDR3: CASSSGTSGGVQETQYF
size: .; D: .; J: TRBJ2-7; V: TRBV20-1; DNA: TGCAGTGCTAGGGAGGCCTACGAGCAGTACTTC; CDR3: CSAREAYEQYF
size: .; D: TRBD2; J: TRBJ2-7; V: TRBV19; DNA: TGTGCCACTGGACTAGCGGGAATCAACGAGCAGTACTTC; CDR3: CATGLAGINEQYF
size: .; D: .; J: TRBJ2-7; V: TRBV18; DNA: TGTGCCAGCTCTACCGGGACACGCTACGAGCAGTACTTC; CDR3: CASSTGTRYEQYF
size: .; D: TRBD1; J: TRBJ2-5; V: TRBV5-1; DNA: TGCGCCAGCAGCCCGTCAGGGGGTTCGGCCCAAGAGACCCAGTACTTC; CDR3: CASSPSGGSAQETQYF
size: .; D: TRBD1; J: TRBJ2-1; V: TRBV27; DNA: TGTGCCAGCAGTTCAACCGGGACAGGTGGGCACAATGAGCAGTTCTTC; CDR3: CASSSTGTGGHNEQFF
size: few; D: .; J: TRBJ1-4; V: TRBV3-1/TRBV3-2; DNA: TGTGCCAGCAGCCTTGCCGGGGGTTTGGAAAAACTGTTTTTT; CDR3: CASSLAGGLEKLFF
size: .; D: .; J: TRBJ1-4; V: TRBV28; DNA: TGTGCCAGCAGTTTAGGAGCAGCAACTAATGAAAAACTGTTTTTT; CDR3: CASSLGAATNEKLFF
size: once; D: TRBD1; J: TRBJ1-2; V: TRBV7-2; DNA: TGTGCCAGCAGCTCCACAGGGGGTACTTTGGGCTACACCTTC; CDR3: CASSSTGGTLGYTF
size: .; D: .; J: TRBJ1-6; V: TRBV21-1; DNA: TGTGCCAGCAGCAAACTTGCCAGCTCCTATAATTCACCCCTCCACTTT; CDR3: CASSKLASSYNSPLHF
size: once; D: .; J: TRBJ1-5; V: TRBV28; DNA: TGTGCCAGCAGTTTGCTAGGGGGATATAATCAGCCCCAGCATTTT; CDR3: CASSLLGGYNQPQHF
size: few; D: TRBD2; J: TRBJ2-7; V: TRBV19; DNA: TGTGCCAGTAGTCAACCGGGACTAGTTTCCTACGAGCAGTACTTC; CDR3: CASSQPGLVSYEQYF
size: .; D: .; J: TRBJ2-1; V: TRBV7-9; DNA: TGTGCCAGCAGCTTAGCGCAGGGGCCCAATGAGCAGTTCTTC; CDR3: CASSLAQGPNEQFF
size: once; D: .; J: TRBJ1-3; V: TRBV5-1; DNA: TGCGCCAGCAGCTTGGATCGCGGAGACTCTGGAAACACCATATATTTT; CDR3: CASSLDRGDSGNTIYF
size: .; D: .; J: TRBJ1-5; V: TRBV18; DNA: TGTGCCAGCTCACCACAGGGGGACGAGGAGCCCCAGCATTTT; CDR3: CASSPQGDEEPQHF
size: .; D: .; J: TRBJ2-3; V: TRBV30; DNA: TGTGCCTCTTCTTTGGTTACTAGGGATACGCAGTATTTT; CDR3: CASSLVTRDTQYF
size: .; D: TRBD1; J: TRBJ2-1; V: TRBV3-1/TRBV3-2; DNA: TGTGCCAGCAGACCGGACAGGGGGCACCCCAATGAGCAGTTCTTC; CDR3: CASRPDRGHPNEQFF
size: once; D: TRBD2; J: TRBJ2-1; V: TRBV5-4; DNA: TGTGCCAGCAGCTTGGAGGGACTAGCGGGAGTTGAGCAGTTCTTC; CDR3: CASSLEGLAGVEQFF
size: .; D: TRBD1; J: TRBJ2-5; V: TRBV7-3; DNA: TGTGCCAGCAGCCCTGACAGGGGGCGACTGGGAGCGGAGACCCAGTACTTC; CDR3: CASSPDRGRLGAETQYF
size: .; D: .; J: TRBJ2-6; V: TRBV5-4; DNA: TGTGCCAGCAGCACTGGACAGCCCCTCGGGGCCAACGTCCTGACTTTC; CDR3: CASSTGQPLGANVLTF
size: .; D: TRBD1; J: TRBJ1-2; V: TRBV11-2; DNA: TGTGCCAGCAGTCCCGACAGGGGGTCCGGCTACACCTTC; CDR3: CASSPDRGSGYTF
size: .; D: .; J: TRBJ1-4; V: TRBV5-1; DNA: TGCGCCAGCAGCCCGCGGACAGCCGAAAAACTGTTTTTT; CDR3: CASSPRTAEKLFF
size: .; D: TRBD2; J: TRBJ2-3; V: TRBV4-1; DNA: TGCGCCAGCAGTCGCGAAGGAGGACTAGCGGGCACAGATACGCAGTATTTT; CDR3: CASSREGGLAGTDTQYF
size: .; D: .; J: TRBJ1-2; V: TRBV28; DNA: TGTGCCAGCAACCTCCGGGACATAGGGCTTCCTAACTATGGCTACACCTTC; CDR3: CASNLRDIGLPNYGYTF
size: .; D: TRBD1; J: TRBJ1-1; V: TRBV4-3; DNA: TGCGCCAGCAGCCGAATGGACAGGGACGCCACTGAAGCTTTCTTT; CDR3: CASSRMDRDATEAFF
size: .; D: TRBD1; J: TRBJ1-5; V: TRBV2; DNA: TGTGCCAGCAGTGGGACAGGGGGATTTCATCAGCCCCAGCATTTT; CDR3: CASSGTGGFHQPQHF
size: .; D: .; J: TRBJ2-7; V: TRBV27; DNA: TGTGCCAGCAGTTTAACAGGGCTGATGCAGTACTTC; CDR3: CASSLTGLMQYF
size: .; D: TRBD1; J: TRBJ1-2; V: TRBV28; DNA: TGTGCCAGCAGTTCTTCCCTCAGGACAGGGGCATATGGCTACACCTTC; CDR3: CASSSSLRTGAYGYTF
size: .; D: .; J: TRBJ2-1; V: TRBV18; DNA: TGTGCCAGCTCGCCCTCCGGGTGGAATGAGCAGTTCTTC; CDR3: CASSPSGWNEQFF
size: .; D: TRBD2; J: TRBJ2-1; V: TRBV18; DNA: TGTGCCAGCTCACCAATGGCGGGGGGGTACAATGAGCAGTTCTTC; CDR3: CASSPMAGGYNEQFF
size: .; D: TRBD1; J: TRBJ1-1; V: TRBV5-4; DNA: TGTGCCAGCAGCACTGGGACAGGGCTGGGAACTGAAGCTTTCTTT; CDR3: CASSTGTGLGTEAFF
size: .; D: TRBD2; J: TRBJ2-2; V: TRBV5-6; DNA: TGTGCCAGCAGCCCGGGGGGGGCGGGCACCGGGGAGCTGTTTTTT; CDR3: CASSPGGAGTGELFF
size: .; D: .; J: TRBJ1-1; V: TRBV7-9; DNA: TGTGCCAGCAGTAGTTACAGGGAAGATAACACTGAAGCTTTCTTT; CDR3: CASSSYREDNTEAFF
size: .; D: TRBD2; J: TRBJ2-5; V: TRBV5-1; DNA: TGCGCCAGCAGCCCGGGGGGGGCCCAAGAGACCCAGTACTTC; CDR3: CASSPGGAQETQYF
size: .; D: TRBD1; J: TRBJ2-1; V: TRBV28; DNA: TGTGCCAGCATGACAGGGGGAGGCTCCTACAATGAGCAGTTCTTC; CDR3: CASMTGGGSYNEQFF
size: .; D: TRBD2; J: TRBJ2-3; V: TRBV15; DNA: TGTGCCACCAGCAGAGTCCGGGAGGGATGGATCTGGGCGCAGTATTTT; CDR3: CATSRVREGWIWAQYF
size: .; D: .; J: TRBJ1-1; V: TRBV28; DNA: TGTGCCAGCAGTCTGGCAGGGGCGCACACTGAAGCTTTCTTT; CDR3: CASSLAGAHTEAFF
size: once; D: .; J: TRBJ1-2; V: TRBV11-2; DNA: TGTGCCAGCAGCAAAGGGGGAGGGAGAAACTATGGCTACACCTTC; CDR3: CASSKGGGRNYGYTF
size: .; D: TRBD1; J: TRBJ1-1; V: TRBV19; DNA: TGTGCCAGTAGCTGGGACAGGCAGAACACTGAAGCTTTCTTT; CDR3: CASSWDRQNTEAFF
size: .; D: .; J: TRBJ2-3; V: TRBV13; DNA: TGTGCCAGCAGCTCAAAGCGGGCTACCACAGATACGCAGTATTTT; CDR3: CASSSKRATTDTQYF
size: .; D: TRBD2; J: TRBJ2-1; V: TRBV19; DNA: TGTGCCAGTAGTATAAAAACTAGCGGGGTCTCCTACAATGAGCAGTTCTTC; CDR3: CASSIKTSGVSYNEQFF